This entry lists 20 T cell receptor beta chains sequenced from one sample in a study of shared clonotypes between healthy human individuals. Data came from immunoSEQ multiplex PCR; TCRdb stores just in-frame clones and leaves some out. Here the sample spans about 520,000 clones, over 70% being singletons. Specimen: PBMCs. These TCRs come from a woman in her forties in good health. Some clones in this sample may be carry-over from other donors' samples.

The rearrangement links TRBV2 to TRBJ2-3; TRBD1 is a possible D gene (5 bases). The CDR3 has 12 residues. V lost 4 bases and J 11 bases, leaving 13 bases between the germline ends. CDR1 is SNHLY and CDR2 is FYNNEI in the germline V gene. The CDR3 sequence is CASSGTSDLQYF. Written as DNA, the CDR3 is TGTGCCAGCAGTGGGACATCCGATTTGCAGTATTTT.

With regard to this clone: With a far larger clone one base away, a read error is the likely cause. The chain combines TRBV30 with TRBJ2-2; D unclear. The length of the CDR3 is 15 residues. Germline-derived CDR1 and CDR2 are GTSNPN and SVGIG (reference sequence). Between the trimmed V and J ends, which lost 5 bases and 1 base, there was a span of 14 bases. The CDR3 nucleotides read TGTGCCTGGGGTCGAGGAAGCAAGAACACCGGGGAGCTGTTTTTT. This codes for CAWGRGSKNTGELFF.

Remarks on this clone: With a far larger clone one base away, a read error is the likely cause. The identical CDR3 is also encoded by other nucleotide sequences in the sample. The chain has TRBV30 and TRBJ1-1; a weak D match, TRBD1 (5 bases). The CDR3 consists of 14 residues. Germline V gene lookup returns CDR1 GTSNPN and CDR2 SVGIG (reference sequence). The CDR3 loop reads CAWSQDGGSTEAFF. DNA of the CDR3: TGTGCCTGGAGTCAGGACGGGGGGTCCACTGAGGCTTTCTTT.

This clone has only one observation. The chain carries TRBV5-4 and TRBJ2-1; 7 nucleotides align to TRBD1. The CDR3 runs 15 residues. The V segment lost 4 bases and the J segment 0 bases; nucleotides outside the gene matches: 4. Germline V CDR1 and CDR2: SGHNT, YYREEE (reference sequence). This CDR3 is CASSQGQTSYNEQFF. The CDR3 coding sequence is TGTGCCAGCAGCCAGGGACAGACCTCCTACAATGAGCAGTTCTTC.

The V call is TRBV10-2, the J call TRBJ1-5, with D possibly being TRBD1 (5 bases). The V end was cut by 0 bases, the J end by 7 bases, with 10 bases between. In germline, CDR1 is WSHSY, CDR2 SAAADI. The CDR3 runs to 14 residues. CDR3 in amino acids: CASSESGGEQPQHF. The CDR3, as DNA: TGCGCCAGCAGTGAGTCGGGGGGAGAGCAGCCCCAGCATTTT.

As regards this clone: A far more abundant clone sits one base away, making this likely a read error. This sequence joins TRBV30 and TRBJ2-5; no clear D. In germline, CDR1 is GTSNPN, CDR2 SVGIG (reference sequence). V lost 0 bases, J lost 7 bases, and 12 bases lay in between. The CDR3 spans 13 residues. CDR3 residues: CAWSVGLEVTQYF. CDR3 nucleotide sequence: TGTGCCTGGAGTGTCGGCTTAGAAGTGACCCAGTACTTC.

The chain is built from TRBV11-3 and TRBJ2-7; the match to TRBD2 covers 8 bases. This CDR3 spans 16 amino acids. Germline values: CDR1 SGHNT, CDR2 YENEEA. V dropped 1 base and J dropped 4; count of bases not matched to a gene: 9. The CDR3 bases are TGTGCCAGCAGCTTAGGGGGGCCAAGCGGGAGTTACGAGCAGTACTTC. Protein sequence: CASSLGGPSGSYEQYF.

This chain links TRBV6-6 with TRBJ1-1; 8 bases match TRBD1. Germline V gene data show CDR1 as MNHNY and CDR2 as SVGAGI (reference sequence). J was trimmed by 7 bases and V by 6 bases; bases with no gene match: 10. This CDR3 has 14 residues. CDR3 sequence (DNA): TGTGCCAGCAGCCAACAGGGGGGGGTTGGTGAAGCTTTCTTT. Its protein product is CASSQQGGVGEAFF.

Comments on this clone: It is likely a read error: a sequence one base away is far more abundant. The identical CDR3 is also encoded by other nucleotide sequences in the sample. The rearrangement joins TRBV29-1 to TRBJ1-2; no reliable D call. CDR3 length equals 13 residues. Germline V lookup: CDR1 SQVTM, CDR2 ANQGSEA. This CDR3 reads CSVEDSSVYGYTF. DNA of the CDR3: TGCAGCGTTGAAGATAGCTCCGTCTATGGCTACACCTTT.

V usage is TRBV28 and J usage is TRBJ2-2, with TRBD2 as a possible D gene (6 bases). Germline V gene data show CDR1 as MDHEN and CDR2 as SYDVKM. V lost 4 bases and J lost 4, with 16 bases in between. This CDR3 is built from 16 residues. CDR3 sequence reads: CASSSPRGIRTGELFF. The CDR3 coding sequence is TGTGCCAGCAGTTCCCCCCGGGGGATCCGCACCGGGGAGCTGTTTTTT.

For this clone: A far larger clone differs by one base, so this is likely a read error. The sample has other DNA sequences that encode this CDR3 too. Here the CDR3 DNA reads TGTGCCTCCCAGGCAGGGGCCCAATACTACGAGCAGTACTTT. It encodes CASQAGAQYYEQYF. The chain links TRBV2 to TRBJ2-7, with D possibly TRBD1 on 6 matching bases. The CDR3 length is 14 residues. Germline assignment: CDR1 SNHLY and CDR2 FYNNEI. Using reference TRBV2 and TRBJ2-7 for the parts outside the CDR3, the full variable domain is EPEVTQTPSHQVTQMGQEVILRCVPISNHLYFYWYRQILGQKVEFLVSFYNNEISEKSEIFDDQFSVERPDGSNFTLKIRSTKLEDSAMYFCASQAGAQYYEQYFGPGTRLTVT.

This chain uses TRBV6-6 with TRBJ2-4; perhaps TRBD2 as D (5 bases). With 6 bases removed from V and 0 bases from J, the gap between germline ends came to 9 bases. The CDR3 contains 14 residues. The V gene's germline CDR1 is MNHNY and CDR2 SVGAGI (reference sequence). In DNA form, the CDR3 reads TGTGCCAGCAGCCTTGGACTAGCCAAAAACATTCAGTACTTC. This sequence encodes CASSLGLAKNIQYF.

Concerning this clone: One base separates it from a far larger clone, so it is likely a read error. The same CDR3 is also encoded by other DNA sequences in this sample. The rearrangement joins TRBV7-3 to TRBJ2-2; D possibly corresponds to TRBD2 (6 bases). The CDR3 contains 16 residues. Germline V CDR1 and CDR2: SGHTA, FQGTGA. The CDR3 loop reads CASSTRSGPDTGELFF. In DNA form, the CDR3 reads TGTGCTAGCAGCACCCGTAGCGGACCCGACACCGGGGAGCTGTTTTTT.

The rearrangement uses TRBV27 and TRBJ1-2; TRBD1 might be the D (6 bases). CDR1 and CDR2 (germline): MNHEY, SMNVEV (reference sequence). The CDR3 covers 13 residues. Trimming cost V 6 bases and J 3 bases, with 11 bases left between them. CDR3 residues: CASSKTGDYGYTF. The CDR3 bases are TGTGCCAGCAGCAAGACAGGAGACTATGGCTACACCTTC.

This clone has only one observation. CDR3 bases: TGTGCCAGCAGCTCCTGGCGGGATCAGCCCCAGCATTTT. This translates into CASSSWRDQPQHF. The rearrangement links TRBV6-9 to TRBJ1-5; D is undetermined. V gave up 6 bases and J gave up 5 bases, with 11 bases separating them. Germline CDR1 reads MNHGY; CDR2 reads SVAAGI. CDR3 length equals 13 residues.

Worth noting for this clone: A read error may explain this, as a much larger clone is one base away. Other nucleotide sequences in the sample specify the same CDR3. The J gene is TRBJ2-7, the V gene TRBV21-1; TRBD2 is taken as the D call from the table, unchecked against the DNA. TRBV21-1 is noted as a pseudogene. The CDR3 is made up of 12 amino acids. Here the CDR3 reads CASSKEGDEQYF. The CDR3 DNA follows: TGTGCCAGCAGCAAAGAGGGAGACGAGCAGTACTTC.

The chain couples TRBV7-6 to TRBJ2-5, with TRBD2 matching over 8 bases. V lost 2 bases, J lost 5 bases, and 7 bases stayed unmatched. This CDR3 region has 15 residues. CDR1 SGHVS and CDR2 FNYEAQ come from the germline V gene. CDR3 DNA sequence: TGTGCCAGCAGCTTACCGGCGGGAGGAGCCGAGACCCAGTACTTC. Translation gives CASSLPAGGAETQYF.

The rearrangement joins TRBV5-1 to TRBJ2-5; D is possibly TRBD2 (6 bases). Germline CDR1 is SGHRS and CDR2 is YFSETQ. The CDR3 sequence is 15 residues long. Trimming took off 0 bases at V and 2 bases at J, with 11 bases between the two ends. The CDR3 loop reads CASSLAATRQETQYF. The CDR3 region has the DNA TGCGCCAGCAGCTTGGCCGCGACTAGGCAAGAGACCCAGTACTTC. Supplemented by reference TRBV5-1 and TRBJ2-5, the full variable domain reads KAGVTQTPRYLIKTRGQQVTLSCSPISGHRSVSWYQQTPGQGLQFLFEYFSETQRNKGNFPGRFSGRQFSNSRSEMNVSTLELGDSALYLCASSLAATRQETQYFGPGTRLLVL.

The count of this clone is one. V gene TRBV27 combines with J gene TRBJ2-7; D is uncertain. The V end lost 1 base, the J end lost 0 bases, and 10 bases lay between the germline ends. CDR1 is MNHEY, CDR2 SMNVEV, per germline (reference sequence). This CDR3 comprises 15 residues. CDR3 amino acids: CASSLYPASSYEQYF. The DNA of the CDR3 is TGTGCCAGCAGTTTATATCCAGCGAGCTCCTACGAGCAGTACTTC.

V gene TRBV19 combines with J gene TRBJ2-2; 10 bases align to TRBD1. Germline trimming cut 9 bases from V and 4 bases from J; bases unmatched to any gene: 14. Germline CDR1 and CDR2: LNHDA and SQIVND (reference sequence). The CDR3 consists of 17 residues. In DNA, the CDR3 is TGTGCCAGCCAGAAAAAGCGGGACAGGGGCCCCACCGGGGAGCTGTTTTTT. Amino acid sequence: CASQKKRDRGPTGELFF.